This T cell receptor (beta chain) was observed in a study of blood T cell repertoires in COVID-19. Germline loops: CDR1 LGHDT, CDR2 YNNKEL (reference sequence). V shed 0 bases and J 10 bases; nucleotides not matched to a gene: 11. CDR3 length: 15 amino acids. Original methodology: Using reference gene primer amplification, nucleated cell counts were estimated. Assay: immunoSEQ multiplex PCR; the TCRdb copy retains only in-frame clones and omits some. That table supplies the V and J calls and clone size; D and trimming were determined from the DNA. The table lists over 100,000 clones, approximately 80% of them singletons.

The rearrangement joins TRBV3-1 (or the pseudogene TRBV3-2) to TRBJ2-7; 8 nucleotides align to TRBD2. The TCR sequence derives from a woman aged 55-70 years with acute or convalescent COVID-19. Sequencing was performed on peripheral blood. The CDR3 DNA follows: TGTGCCAGCAGCCAAGATAGTCAGCGGGGGACATTACAGTACTTC. Translating gives CASSQDSQRGTLQYF.